The present TCR beta chain was sequenced within a study of T cell responses to AZD1222 COVID-19 vaccine. On the study more broadly: Second-dose intervals near 4 or 12 weeks were combined. Whole-study findings and limits: Across the whole spike, CD4 TCRs peaked at regions 160-218 and 743-854. Scientists sampled the repertoires only once the peak T cell response had passed. Only a handful of AZD1222 recipients, roughly six in all, had baseline seropositivity.

For this clone: What it recognizes is unknown.

Sequencing was performed with immunoSEQ multiplex PCR; in TCRdb, only in-frame clones are kept and a portion is missing. The sample carries roughly 120,000 clones, 65% to 90% recorded once. V lost 0 bases, J lost 2 bases, and 8 bases lay in between. Germline-derived CDR1 and CDR2 are WNHNN and SYGVQD (reference sequence). This CDR3 has 14 amino acids. The sequence derives from an adult in good health. The V and J genes are TRBV10-1 and TRBJ2-7; no firm D call. The source was peripheral blood, collected on day 0 of AZD1222 vaccination. The CDR3 loop reads CASSESPVPYEQYF. In DNA form, the CDR3 reads TGCGCCAGCAGTGAGTCTCCGGTTCCCTACGAGCAGTACTTC.